This TCR beta chain derives from a study of blood T cell repertoires in COVID-19. The wider study: The United States, Italy and Spain were the sources of the acute and convalescent COVID-19 samples. PBMCs, B-cell-depleted T cells, or T cells provided the cDNA or gDNA that made up the material.

Germline CDR1 and CDR2: ENHRY and SYGVKD. The CDR3 is made up of 15 amino acids. The ends lost 8 bases at V and 0 bases at J; junction bases unmatched: 4. Source study methods: From reference gene primer amplification, estimates of nucleated cell counts were derived. Method: immunoSEQ multiplex PCR; TCRdb's copy keeps in-frame clones and lacks some. D and trimming come from the DNA, and the V and J calls and clone size come from that table. Found here are just over 150,000 clones, about 80% of them singletons; the top ten hold over 20%. Sequenced input: peripheral blood. This sequence originates from a woman older than 75 with acute or convalescent COVID-19. The chain recombines TRBV10-3 with TRBJ2-7; TRBD2 agrees at 13 bases. The DNA of the CDR3 is TGTGCCATCCCGGGACTAGCGGGGATCTCCTACGAGCAGTACTTC. Protein sequence: CAIPGLAGISYEQYF.